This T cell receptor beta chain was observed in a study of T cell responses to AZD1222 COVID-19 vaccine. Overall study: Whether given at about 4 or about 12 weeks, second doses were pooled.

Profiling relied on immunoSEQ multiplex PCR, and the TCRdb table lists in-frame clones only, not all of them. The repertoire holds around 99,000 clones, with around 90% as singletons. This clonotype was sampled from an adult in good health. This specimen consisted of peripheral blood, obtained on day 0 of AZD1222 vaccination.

CDR3 DNA: TGTGCCTGGAGTGTACCCGGGGCAGTTTGGTCCCAAAATGAGGCATATGGCTACACCTTC. This gives the protein CAWSVPGAVWSQNEAYGYTF. The rearrangement uses TRBV30 and TRBJ1-2, with D possibly being TRBD1 (5 bases). Germline loops: CDR1 GTSNPN, CDR2 SVGIG (reference sequence). CDR3 size: 20 residues. The V end was cut by 0 bases, the J end by 5 bases, with 31 bases between.